Each of the 8 T cell receptor beta chains below was sequenced from the same sample in a study of blood T cell repertoires in COVID-19. Generated by immunoSEQ multiplex PCR, the TCRdb table keeps only in-frame clones and is missing some. The table shows 250,000 to 300,000 clones, with approximately 90% occurring only once. Sequencing used peripheral blood. All receptors come from a man aged 18 to 35 with active or convalescent COVID-19.

This clone showed up just once. The chain employs TRBV7-2 and TRBJ2-4, with D perhaps TRBD1 (6 bases). V lost 5 bases to trimming and J lost 2 bases, with 13 bases between them. The CDR3 contains 15 residues. Germline-derived CDR1 and CDR2 are SGHTA and FQGNSA. CDR3 DNA sequence: TGTGCCAGCAGCCACTTGGACAGAACCAAAAACATTCAGTACTTC. Translated: CASSHLDRTKNIQYF.

This chain links TRBV6-5 with TRBJ2-2; 7 bases line up with TRBD2. V dropped 2 bases and J dropped 6; count of bases not matched to a gene: 6. In germline, CDR1 is MNHEY, CDR2 SVGAGI. This CDR3 spans 15 amino acids. The CDR3 DNA reads as TGTGCCAGCAGTTACGCTCGCACTAGCGCCGGGGAGCTGTTTTTT. Protein: CASSYARTSAGELFF.

The genes are TRBV2 and TRBJ1-1; D is possibly TRBD1 (5 bases). Germline lookup yields CDR1 SNHLY and CDR2 FYNNEI. The V and J ends lost 4 bases and 4 bases respectively, with 10 bases between them. The CDR3 extends over 13 amino acids. In nucleotides, the CDR3 is TGTGCCAGCAGTGCGGGGGGGGTCACTGAAGCTTTCTTT. The encoded protein is CASSAGGVTEAFF. Full variable domain (remainder filled in from reference TRBV2 and TRBJ1-1): EPEVTQTPSHQVTQMGQEVILRCVPISNHLYFYWYRQILGQKVEFLVSFYNNEISEKSEIFDDQFSVERPDGSNFTLKIRSTKLEDSAMYFCASSAGGVTEAFFGQGTRLTVV.

This chain uses TRBV6-1 with TRBJ2-1; weak D call: TRBD1 (6 bases). The length of the CDR3 is 15 residues. V lost 3 bases, J lost 0 bases, and 9 bases lay in between. From germline, CDR1 is MNHNS and CDR2 SASEGT. CDR3 nucleotides: TGTGCCAGCAGTGAGCCCAGGGGCTCCTACAATGAGCAGTTCTTC. It translates to CASSEPRGSYNEQFF.

The chain links TRBV6-1 to TRBJ1-2; 10 nucleotides align to TRBD1. With V trimmed by 2 bases and J by 4 bases, 10 bases remained unmatched. The CDR3 totals 17 residues. The germline V gene encodes CDR1 MNHNS and CDR2 SASEGT. CDR3 nucleotides: TGTGCCAGCAGTGAAAGTCGGGGGACAGGGGTCTTCTATGGCTACACCTTC. Its translation is CASSESRGTGVFYGYTF.

V and J are TRBV19 and TRBJ2-7, with 8 bases matching TRBD1. V was pared by 6 bases and J by 4 bases, with 14 bases of the junction left unmatched. CDR1 and CDR2 (germline): LNHDA, SQIVND (reference sequence). The length of the CDR3 is 16 residues. CDR3 amino acids: CASSPVDRGGGYEQYF. The CDR3 region has the DNA TGTGCCAGTAGCCCTGTTGACAGGGGCGGCGGGTACGAGCAGTACTTC.

The chain recombines TRBV7-8 with TRBJ2-7; a weak D match, TRBD1 (5 bases). V was pared by 3 bases and J by 2 bases, with 17 bases between. CDR3 length equals 16 residues. Germline CDR1 SGHVS, CDR2 FQNEAQ. The CDR3 region has the DNA TGTGCCAGCAGCTTCCTGGTGGCCCAGGGCCCCTACGAGCAGTACTTC. It yields the protein CASSFLVAQGPYEQYF.

This chain joins TRBV21-1 and TRBJ2-7; the D call in the table, TRBD2, was not verified against the DNA. TRBV21-1 is listed as a pseudogene. The CDR3 extends over 18 amino acids. The DNA of the CDR3 is TGTGCCAGCAGCAGACAAGTAGTTCGGACTAGCGGGAGCTACGAGCAGTACTTC. It translates to CASSRQVVRTSGSYEQYF.